The clone carrying this TCR beta chain occurred a few times. Its antigen remains unknown. Germline assignment: CDR1 DFQATT and CDR2 SNEGSKA (reference sequence). The CDR3 spans 15 residues. V was pared by 0 bases and J by 1 base, with 3 bases of the junction left unmatched. This sample is part of a study of CD8 T cells in ankylosing spondylitis. Whole-study results and caveats: It appeared that ankylosing spondylitis blood was characterized by a TCR beta motif of under ten highly homologous variants.

Using its own MiXCR run on the 5' RACE reads, TCRdb lists one record per CDR3 protein. Of around 250,000 distinct CDR3 sequences listed, 15% to 20% were seen once; the top ten hold over 25%. Sequencing used blood, either unsorted or a sorted T cell fraction (not recorded which). The TCR comes from a male donor with ankylosing spondylitis or in good health (not recorded which). The chain employs TRBV20-1 and TRBJ2-4; 7 bases align to TRBD2. CDR3: CSAREGREAKNIQYF. The CDR3 bases are TGCAGTGCTAGAGAGGGGCGGGAGGCCAAAAACATTCAGTACTTC.